These 2 T cell receptor beta chains were all obtained from the same sample, sequenced in a study of T cells in women clearing cervical HPV infection. The data were produced by immunoSEQ multiplex PCR, yet TCRdb's version contains in-frame clones alone and is incomplete. The specimen's table records approximately 22,000 clones. The source material was blood buffy coat. These receptors were collected from a woman between 18 and 75 years old with a cervical HPV16 infection that either progressed to CIN3+ or cleared (not recorded which).

To note about this clone: The read gets to within 3 residues of the CDR3 end, and the germline J gene fills in the rest. The genes are TRBV9 and TRBJ2-2, with 8 bases aligning to TRBD1. Germline V gives CDR1 SGDLS, CDR2 YYNGEE. The CDR3 consists of 18 residues. V lost 3 bases, J lost 7 bases, and 17 bases stayed unmatched. The part of the CDR3 DNA that was read is TGTGCCAGCAGCGCGAGCCCTCCCAGGGGGCAAATGAGCGGGGAG. Its protein is CASSASPPRGQMSGE. The whole CDR3 sequence is CASSASPPRGQMSGELFF. The entire variable domain, with the rest obtained from reference TRBV9 and TRBJ2-2, is as follows: DSGVTQTPKHLITATGQRVTLRCSPRSGDLSVYWYQQSLDQGLQFLIQYYNGEERAKGNILERFSAQQFPDLHSELNLSSLELGDSALYFCASSASPPRGQMSGELFFGEGSRLTVL.

Remarks on this clone: The DNA ends 3 residues before the CDR3 does, and the rest of the CDR3 is filled in from the germline J gene. The chain links TRBV19 to TRBJ1-1, with D possibly being TRBD1 (6 bases). Trimming removed 3 bases from V and 0 bases from J, with 20 bases in between. Germline loops: CDR1 LNHDA, CDR2 SQIVND (reference sequence). The CDR3 loop spans 18 amino acids. Incomplete CDR3 DNA: TGTGCCAGTAGTATCCCCGACGACAGGACGGTACTGAACACTGAA. This encodes CASSIPDDRTVLNTE. Given in full, the CDR3 is CASSIPDDRTVLNTEAFF.